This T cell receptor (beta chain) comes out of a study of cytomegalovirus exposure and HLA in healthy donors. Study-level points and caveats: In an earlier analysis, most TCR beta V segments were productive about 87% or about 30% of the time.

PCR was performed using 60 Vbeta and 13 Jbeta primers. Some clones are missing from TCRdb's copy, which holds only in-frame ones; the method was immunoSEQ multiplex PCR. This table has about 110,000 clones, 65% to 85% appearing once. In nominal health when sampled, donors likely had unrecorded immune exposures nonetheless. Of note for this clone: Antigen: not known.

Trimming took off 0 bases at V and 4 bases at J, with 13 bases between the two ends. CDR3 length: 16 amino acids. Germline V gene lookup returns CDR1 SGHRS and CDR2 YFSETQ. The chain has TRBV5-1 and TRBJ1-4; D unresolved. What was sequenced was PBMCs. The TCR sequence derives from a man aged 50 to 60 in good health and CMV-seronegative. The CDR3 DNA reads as TGCGCCAGCAGCTTGGGGTTTATGGAGAGTAATGAAAAACTGTTTTTT. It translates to CASSLGFMESNEKLFF.